The rows below give T cell receptor beta chains drawn from one sample of a study of blood T cells in healthy people across ages. MiXCR, applied by TCRdb to the 5' RACE reads, yields one record per CDR3 protein. The top ten clones hold about two fifths of a sample with 700,000 to 900,000 distinct CDR3 sequences, roughly 50% of them seen once. The sequenced sample was blood. The receptors were sampled from an older man in good health. The CDR3 runs from the conserved cysteine through the conserved F or W. D genes are given only for firm matches. Clone size is stated in some rows and not others, as once, few, many or a class when expanded.

J gene: TRBJ2-5; CDR3 length: 14; V gene: TRBV29-1; D gene: TRBD2; clone size: once; CDR3 DNA: TGCAGCGTTGGCCAAGGGACTACTCAAGAGACCCAGTACTTC; CDR3 protein: CSVGQGTTQETQYF
J gene: TRBJ2-5; CDR3 length: 14; V gene: TRBV29-1; D gene: TRBD2; clone size: .; CDR3 DNA: TGCAGCGTTGTACTAGCGGGAGGCCTGGGGACCCAGTACTTC; CDR3 protein: CSVVLAGGLGTQYF
J gene: TRBJ1-1; CDR3 length: 14; V gene: TRBV5-8; D gene: .; clone size: .; CDR3 DNA: TGTGCCAGCAGCTTGGGGCAACGGGACACTGAAGCTTTCTTT; CDR3 protein: CASSLGQRDTEAFF
J gene: TRBJ1-5; CDR3 length: 16; V gene: TRBV4-1; D gene: .; clone size: .; CDR3 DNA: TGCGCCAGCAGCCAAGATACCCAACAGAGTAATCAGCCCCAGCATTTT; CDR3 protein: CASSQDTQQSNQPQHF
J gene: TRBJ2-1; CDR3 length: 15; V gene: TRBV4-1; D gene: .; clone size: .; CDR3 DNA: TGCGCCAGCAGCCGAGATTGGCCCCTAGGGAATGAGCAGTTCTTC; CDR3 protein: CASSRDWPLGNEQFF
J gene: TRBJ2-5; CDR3 length: 12; V gene: TRBV29-1; D gene: .; clone size: .; CDR3 DNA: TGCAGCACAGGGGTAGCGGTAGAGACCCAGTACTTC; CDR3 protein: CSTGVAVETQYF
J gene: TRBJ2-1; CDR3 length: 15; V gene: TRBV9; D gene: TRBD2; clone size: .; CDR3 DNA: TGTGCCAGCAGCGTAACTAGCGTGGGGTACAATGAGCAGTTCTTC; CDR3 protein: CASSVTSVGYNEQFF
J gene: TRBJ2-7; CDR3 length: 15; V gene: TRBV11-2; D gene: .; clone size: few; CDR3 DNA: TGTGCCAGCAGCTTAGATCTCGACATAGGTTACGAGCAGTACTTC; CDR3 protein: CASSLDLDIGYEQYF
J gene: TRBJ1-2; CDR3 length: 14; V gene: TRBV4-1; D gene: .; clone size: .; CDR3 DNA: TGCGCCAGCAGCCAAGATAGCGGGCCAGGAGGCTACACCTTC; CDR3 protein: CASSQDSGPGGYTF
J gene: TRBJ2-3; CDR3 length: 15; V gene: TRBV2; D gene: TRBD1; clone size: .; CDR3 DNA: TGTGCCAGCAGCAAGACAGGGTCTAGCACAGATACGCAGTATTTT; CDR3 protein: CASSKTGSSTDTQYF
J gene: TRBJ2-5; CDR3 length: 13; V gene: TRBV2; D gene: .; clone size: .; CDR3 DNA: TGTGCCAGCAGTGGGGCTCCGGTTAGGACCCAGTACTTC; CDR3 protein: CASSGAPVRTQYF
J gene: TRBJ2-5; CDR3 length: 14; V gene: TRBV11-3; D gene: .; clone size: .; CDR3 DNA: TGTGCCAGCAGTAAAAGGGGGAAACAAGAGACCCAGTACTTC; CDR3 protein: CASSKRGKQETQYF
J gene: TRBJ1-4; CDR3 length: 15; V gene: TRBV6-5; D gene: .; clone size: .; CDR3 DNA: TGTGCCAGCAGTCACTGGGACACGGGAAATGAAAAACTGTTTTTT; CDR3 protein: CASSHWDTGNEKLFF
J gene: TRBJ1-2; CDR3 length: 13; V gene: TRBV2; D gene: .; clone size: few; CDR3 DNA: TGTGCCAGCAGTGCAGAAGTTAACTATGGCTACACCTTC; CDR3 protein: CASSAEVNYGYTF
J gene: TRBJ2-5; CDR3 length: 15; V gene: TRBV28; D gene: TRBD2; clone size: .; CDR3 DNA: TGTGCCAGCAGTTTGCCCTCACTAGCGGAAGAGACCCAGTACTTC; CDR3 protein: CASSLPSLAEETQYF
J gene: TRBJ2-1; CDR3 length: 14; V gene: TRBV12-3/TRBV12-4; D gene: .; clone size: .; CDR3 DNA: TGTGCCAGCAGCAAGCGGGCCATATACAATGAGCAGTTCTTC; CDR3 protein: CASSKRAIYNEQFF
J gene: TRBJ2-7; CDR3 length: 10; V gene: TRBV13; D gene: .; clone size: .; CDR3 DNA: TGTGCCAGCAGCTGCTACGAGCAGTACTTC; CDR3 protein: CASSCYEQYF
J gene: TRBJ2-3; CDR3 length: 17; V gene: TRBV6-1; D gene: .; clone size: .; CDR3 DNA: TGTGCCAGCAGTGAAGGGATTGGACTAATTAGCACAGATACGCAGTATTTT; CDR3 protein: CASSEGIGLISTDTQYF
J gene: TRBJ2-5; CDR3 length: 15; V gene: TRBV7-2; D gene: .; clone size: .; CDR3 DNA: TGTGCCAGCAGCTTAGAGCCGGGGCGCGAGGAGACCCAGTACTTC; CDR3 protein: CASSLEPGREETQYF
J gene: TRBJ2-7; CDR3 length: 16; V gene: TRBV11-2; D gene: .; clone size: .; CDR3 DNA: TGTGCCAGCAGCTTATATATACAGAGCAGCTCCTACGAGCAGTACTTC; CDR3 protein: CASSLYIQSSSYEQYF
J gene: TRBJ2-7; CDR3 length: 13; V gene: TRBV25-1; D gene: TRBD1; clone size: .; CDR3 DNA: TGTGCCAGCCGCGGACAGGAGTCCTACGAGCAGTACTTC; CDR3 protein: CASRGQESYEQYF
J gene: TRBJ2-5; CDR3 length: 16; V gene: TRBV5-1; D gene: TRBD1; clone size: .; CDR3 DNA: TGCGCCAGCAGCTTGGCCGGGACAGGGAAGGGTGAGACCCAGTACTTC; CDR3 protein: CASSLAGTGKGETQYF
J gene: TRBJ2-5; CDR3 length: 16; V gene: TRBV7-9; D gene: .; clone size: .; CDR3 DNA: TGTGCCAGCAGCTTAGCGGTGGGAACGGTCCAAGAGACCCAGTACTTC; CDR3 protein: CASSLAVGTVQETQYF
J gene: TRBJ2-3; CDR3 length: 16; V gene: TRBV7-2; D gene: TRBD2; clone size: .; CDR3 DNA: TGTGCCAGCAGCGCCCGACTAGCGCTCAGCACAGATACGCAGTATTTT; CDR3 protein: CASSARLALSTDTQYF
J gene: TRBJ1-4; CDR3 length: 17; V gene: TRBV5-1; D gene: TRBD1; clone size: .; CDR3 DNA: TGCGCCAGCAGCCCAATCGGGACAGTAACAACTAAGGAAAAACTGTTTTTT; CDR3 protein: CASSPIGTVTTKEKLFF
J gene: TRBJ2-1; CDR3 length: 15; V gene: TRBV7-3; D gene: .; clone size: .; CDR3 DNA: TGTGCCGGCAGCTTACAGGTAGGGTCCTACAATGAGCAGTTCTTC; CDR3 protein: CAGSLQVGSYNEQFF
J gene: TRBJ1-5; CDR3 length: 16; V gene: TRBV6-2/TRBV6-3; D gene: .; clone size: few; CDR3 DNA: TGTGCCAGCAGTTACTCGTCAGTCAAGGGCAATCAGCCCCAGCATTTT; CDR3 protein: CASSYSSVKGNQPQHF